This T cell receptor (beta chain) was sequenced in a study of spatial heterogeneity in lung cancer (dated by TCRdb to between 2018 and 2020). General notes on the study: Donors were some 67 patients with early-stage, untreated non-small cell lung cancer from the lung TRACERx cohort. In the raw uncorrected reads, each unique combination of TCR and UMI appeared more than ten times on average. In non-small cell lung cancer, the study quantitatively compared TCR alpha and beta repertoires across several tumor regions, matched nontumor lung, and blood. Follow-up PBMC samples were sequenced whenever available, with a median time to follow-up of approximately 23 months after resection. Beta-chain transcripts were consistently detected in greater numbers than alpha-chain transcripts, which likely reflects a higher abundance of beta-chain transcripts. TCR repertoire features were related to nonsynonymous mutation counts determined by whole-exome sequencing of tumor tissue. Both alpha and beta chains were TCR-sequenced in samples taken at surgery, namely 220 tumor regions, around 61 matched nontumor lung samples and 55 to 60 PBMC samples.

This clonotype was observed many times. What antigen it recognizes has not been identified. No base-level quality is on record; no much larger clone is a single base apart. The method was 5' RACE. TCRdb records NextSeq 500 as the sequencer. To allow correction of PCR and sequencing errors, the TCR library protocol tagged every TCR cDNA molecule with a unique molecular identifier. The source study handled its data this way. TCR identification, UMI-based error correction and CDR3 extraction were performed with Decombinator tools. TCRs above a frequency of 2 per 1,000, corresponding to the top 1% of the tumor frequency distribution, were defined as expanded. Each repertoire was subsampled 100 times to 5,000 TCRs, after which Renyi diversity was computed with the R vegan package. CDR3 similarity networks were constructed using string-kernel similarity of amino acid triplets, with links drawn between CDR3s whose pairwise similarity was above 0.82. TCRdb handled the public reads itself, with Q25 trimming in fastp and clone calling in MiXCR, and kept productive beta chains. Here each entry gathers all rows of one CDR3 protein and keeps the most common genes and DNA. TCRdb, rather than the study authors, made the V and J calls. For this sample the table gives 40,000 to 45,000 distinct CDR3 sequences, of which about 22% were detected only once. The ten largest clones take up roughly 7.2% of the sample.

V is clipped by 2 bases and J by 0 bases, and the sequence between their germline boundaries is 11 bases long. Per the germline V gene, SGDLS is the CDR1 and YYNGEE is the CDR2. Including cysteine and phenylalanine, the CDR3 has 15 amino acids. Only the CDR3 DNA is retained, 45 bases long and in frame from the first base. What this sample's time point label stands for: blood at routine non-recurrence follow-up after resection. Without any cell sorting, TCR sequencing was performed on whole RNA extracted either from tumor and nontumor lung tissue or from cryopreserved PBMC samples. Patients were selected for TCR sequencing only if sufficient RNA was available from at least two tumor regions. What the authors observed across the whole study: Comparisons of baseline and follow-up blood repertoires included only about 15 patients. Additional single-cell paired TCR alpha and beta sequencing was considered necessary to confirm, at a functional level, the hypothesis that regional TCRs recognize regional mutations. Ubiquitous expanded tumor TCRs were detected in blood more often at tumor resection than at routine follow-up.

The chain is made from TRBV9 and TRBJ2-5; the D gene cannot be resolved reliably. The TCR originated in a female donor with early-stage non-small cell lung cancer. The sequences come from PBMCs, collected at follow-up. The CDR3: CASSVGPHHQETQYF. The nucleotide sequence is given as TGTGCCAGCAGCGTCGGACCGCATCACCAAGAGACCCAGTACTTC.